Listed below are T cell receptor beta chains from one sample, sequenced in a study of beta chain features in type 1 diabetes. TCRdb's table, derived via immunoSEQ multiplex PCR, lists solely in-frame clones and lacks some. The table records about 710,000 clones, more than 13% of them present only once. Material for sequencing was naive CD4+ T cells from blood. These receptors were collected from a man aged 18 to 29 with type 1 diabetes. Both conserved end residues are part of each CDR3.

j_call: TRBJ2-1
v_call: TRBV30
cdr3_length: 14
cdr3_aa: CAWTPGLSYNEQFF

j_call: TRBJ1-2
v_call: TRBV25-1
cdr3_length: 14
cdr3_aa: CASRREDRGYGYTF

j_call: TRBJ1-2
v_call: TRBV7-8
cdr3_length: 15
cdr3_aa: CASTAGWFSYYGYTF

j_call: TRBJ2-2
v_call: TRBV7-3
cdr3_length: 15
cdr3_aa: CASSLVAADTGELFF

j_call: TRBJ2-7
v_call: TRBV18
cdr3_length: 14
cdr3_aa: CASSPPQGGSEQYF

j_call: TRBJ2-7
v_call: TRBV6-5
cdr3_length: 14
cdr3_aa: CASSRVRSTYEQYF

j_call: TRBJ2-1
v_call: TRBV11-2
cdr3_length: 17
cdr3_aa: CASSLDRDRTMNDEQFF

j_call: TRBJ2-7
v_call: TRBV6-5
cdr3_length: 15
cdr3_aa: CASSPRTSLSYEQYF

j_call: TRBJ2-2
v_call: TRBV4-3
cdr3_length: 15
cdr3_aa: CASSHRVSNTGELFF

j_call: TRBJ2-3
v_call: TRBV9
cdr3_length: 12
cdr3_aa: CASRGTADTQYF

j_call: TRBJ1-5
v_call: TRBV27
cdr3_length: 14
cdr3_aa: CASSLLEGGQPQHF

j_call: TRBJ2-1
v_call: TRBV27
cdr3_length: 12
cdr3_aa: CASSLSYNEQFF

j_call: TRBJ2-7
v_call: TRBV2
cdr3_length: 15
cdr3_aa: CASSRRTGGLGEQYF

j_call: TRBJ1-5
v_call: TRBV21-1
cdr3_length: 13
cdr3_aa: CASSPRPAWAQHF

j_call: TRBJ1-1
v_call: TRBV2
cdr3_length: 14
cdr3_aa: CASSARGPTTEAFF

j_call: TRBJ2-1
v_call: TRBV5-1
cdr3_length: 13
cdr3_aa: CASSLDNYNEQFF

j_call: TRBJ2-3
v_call: TRBV4-1
cdr3_length: 13
cdr3_aa: CASSQGGGDTQYF

j_call: TRBJ2-2
v_call: TRBV5-1
cdr3_length: 15
cdr3_aa: CASSPQEATTGELFF

j_call: TRBJ1-1
v_call: TRBV18
cdr3_length: 17
cdr3_aa: CASSPSSGGGGNTEAFF

j_call: TRBJ1-3
v_call: TRBV9
cdr3_length: 16
cdr3_aa: CASSVEQLYSGNTIYF

j_call: TRBJ2-3
v_call: TRBV7-2
cdr3_length: 15
cdr3_aa: CASSLLGPGTDTQYF

j_call: TRBJ2-1
v_call: TRBV11-2
cdr3_length: 15
cdr3_aa: CASRRAGGPVNEQFF